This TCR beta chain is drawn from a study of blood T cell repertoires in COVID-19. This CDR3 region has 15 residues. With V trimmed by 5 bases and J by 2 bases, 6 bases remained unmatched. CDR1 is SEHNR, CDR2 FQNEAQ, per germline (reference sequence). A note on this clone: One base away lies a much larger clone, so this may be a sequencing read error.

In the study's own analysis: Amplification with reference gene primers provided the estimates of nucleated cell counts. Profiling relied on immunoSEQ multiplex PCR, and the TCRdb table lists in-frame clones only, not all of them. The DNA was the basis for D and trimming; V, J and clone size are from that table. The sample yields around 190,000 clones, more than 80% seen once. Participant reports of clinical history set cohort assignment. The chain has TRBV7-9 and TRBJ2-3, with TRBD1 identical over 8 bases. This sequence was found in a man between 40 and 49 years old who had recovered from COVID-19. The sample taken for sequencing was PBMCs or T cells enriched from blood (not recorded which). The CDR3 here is CASSPWTGNTDTQYF. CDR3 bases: TGTGCCAGCAGCCCCTGGACAGGGAACACAGATACGCAGTATTTT.